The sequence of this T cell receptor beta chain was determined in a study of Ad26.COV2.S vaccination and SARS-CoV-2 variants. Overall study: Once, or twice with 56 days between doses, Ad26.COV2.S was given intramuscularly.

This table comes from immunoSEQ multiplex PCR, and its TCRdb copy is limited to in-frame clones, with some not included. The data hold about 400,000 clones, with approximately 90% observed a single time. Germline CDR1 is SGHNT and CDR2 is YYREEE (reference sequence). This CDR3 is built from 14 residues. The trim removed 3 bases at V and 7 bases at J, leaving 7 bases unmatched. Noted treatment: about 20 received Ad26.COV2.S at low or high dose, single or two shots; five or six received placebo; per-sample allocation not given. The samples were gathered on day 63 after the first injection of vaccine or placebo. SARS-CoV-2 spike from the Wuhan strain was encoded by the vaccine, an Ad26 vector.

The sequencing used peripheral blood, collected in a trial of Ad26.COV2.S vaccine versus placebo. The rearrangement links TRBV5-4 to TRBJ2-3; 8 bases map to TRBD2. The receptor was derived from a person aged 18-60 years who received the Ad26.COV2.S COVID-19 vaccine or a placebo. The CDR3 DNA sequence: TGTGCCAGCAGCTCGGGGGGGCTTCAGAATACGCAGTATTTT. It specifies CASSSGGLQNTQYF. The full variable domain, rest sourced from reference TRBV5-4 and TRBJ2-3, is ETGVTQSPTHLIKTRGQQVTLRCSSQSGHNTVSWYQQALGQGPQFIFQYYREEENGRGNFPPRFSGLQFPNYSSELNVNALELDDSALYLCASSSGGLQNTQYFGPGTRLTVL.